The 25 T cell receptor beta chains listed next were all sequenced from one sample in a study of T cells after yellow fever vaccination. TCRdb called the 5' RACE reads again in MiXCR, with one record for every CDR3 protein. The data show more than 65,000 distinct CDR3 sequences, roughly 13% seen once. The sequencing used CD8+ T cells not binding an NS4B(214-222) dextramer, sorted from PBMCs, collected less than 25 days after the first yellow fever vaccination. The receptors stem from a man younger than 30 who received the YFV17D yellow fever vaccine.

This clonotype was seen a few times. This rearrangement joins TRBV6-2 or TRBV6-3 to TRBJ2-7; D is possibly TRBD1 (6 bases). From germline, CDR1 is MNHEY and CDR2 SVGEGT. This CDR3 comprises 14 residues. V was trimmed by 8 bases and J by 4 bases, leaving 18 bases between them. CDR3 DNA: TGTGCCAGCGGACCCAATCGACAGGAGTACGAGCAGTACTTC. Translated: CASGPNRQEYEQYF.

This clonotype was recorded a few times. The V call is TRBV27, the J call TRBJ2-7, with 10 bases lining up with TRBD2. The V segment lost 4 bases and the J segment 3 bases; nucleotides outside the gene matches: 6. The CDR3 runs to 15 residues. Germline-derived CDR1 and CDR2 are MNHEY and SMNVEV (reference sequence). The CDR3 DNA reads TGTGCCAGCAGTTGGGGTCTAGCGGGGGACTACGAGCAGTACTTC. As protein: CASSWGLAGDYEQYF.

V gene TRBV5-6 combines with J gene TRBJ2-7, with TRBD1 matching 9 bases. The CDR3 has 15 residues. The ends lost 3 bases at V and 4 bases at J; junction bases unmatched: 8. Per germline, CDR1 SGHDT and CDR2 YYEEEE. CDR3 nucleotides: TGTGCCAGCAGCTCCGTCGGACAGGGGTGGTACGAGCAGTACTTC. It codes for CASSSVGQGWYEQYF.

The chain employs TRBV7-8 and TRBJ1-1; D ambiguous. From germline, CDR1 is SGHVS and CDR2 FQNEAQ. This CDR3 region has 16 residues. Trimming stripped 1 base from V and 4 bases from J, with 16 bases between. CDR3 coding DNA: TGTGCCAGCAGCTTAGTAAGGGAAACGGGTGTCACTGAAGCTTTCTTT. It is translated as CASSLVRETGVTEAFF.

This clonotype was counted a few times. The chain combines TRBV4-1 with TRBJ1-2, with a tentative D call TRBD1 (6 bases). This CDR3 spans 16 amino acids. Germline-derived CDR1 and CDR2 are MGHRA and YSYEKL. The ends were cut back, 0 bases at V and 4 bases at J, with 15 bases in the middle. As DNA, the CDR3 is TGCGCCAGCAGCCAAGACGGTACTGGGGGCGTCTATGGCTACACCTTC. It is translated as CASSQDGTGGVYGYTF.

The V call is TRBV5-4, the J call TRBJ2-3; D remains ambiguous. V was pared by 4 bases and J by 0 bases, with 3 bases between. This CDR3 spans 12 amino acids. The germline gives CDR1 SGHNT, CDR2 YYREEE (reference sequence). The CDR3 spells CASSASTDTQYF. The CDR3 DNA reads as TGTGCCAGCAGCGCAAGCACAGATACGCAGTATTTT.

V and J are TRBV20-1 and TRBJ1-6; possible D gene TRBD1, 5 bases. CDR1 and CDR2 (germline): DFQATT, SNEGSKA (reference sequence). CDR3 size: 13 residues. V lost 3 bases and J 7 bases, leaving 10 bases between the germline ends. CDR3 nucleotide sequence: TGCAGTGCTAGGTGGGGCAGGAATTCACCCCTCCACTTT. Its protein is CSARWGRNSPLHF.

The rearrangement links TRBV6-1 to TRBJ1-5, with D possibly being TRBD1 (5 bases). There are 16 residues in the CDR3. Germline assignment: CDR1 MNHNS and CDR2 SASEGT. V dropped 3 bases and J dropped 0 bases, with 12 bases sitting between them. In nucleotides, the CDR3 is TGTGCCAGCAGTGATTTGACAGTCTATAGCAATCAGCCCCAGCATTTT. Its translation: CASSDLTVYSNQPQHF.

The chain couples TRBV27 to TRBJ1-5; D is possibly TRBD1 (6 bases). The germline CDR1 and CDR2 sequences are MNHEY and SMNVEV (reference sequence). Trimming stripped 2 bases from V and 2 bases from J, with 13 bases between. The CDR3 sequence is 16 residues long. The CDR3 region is CASSLMGAPGNQPQHF. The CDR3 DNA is TGTGCCAGCAGTTTAATGGGGGCGCCCGGCAATCAGCCCCAGCATTTT.

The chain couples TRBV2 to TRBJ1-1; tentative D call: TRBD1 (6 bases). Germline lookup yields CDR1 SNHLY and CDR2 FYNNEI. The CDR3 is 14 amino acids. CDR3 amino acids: CTISFTGSNTEAFF. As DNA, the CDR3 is TGTACCATCAGTTTTACAGGGTCTAACACTGAAGCTTTCTTT.

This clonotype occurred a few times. The CDR3 DNA follows: TGCGCCAGCAGCCCGGGACAGGGCATTTACGAGCAGTACTTC. It yields the protein CASSPGQGIYEQYF. The genes are TRBV5-1 and TRBJ2-7, with 9 bases lining up with TRBD1. The CDR3 extends over 14 amino acids. CDR1 SGHRS and CDR2 YFSETQ come from the germline V gene. V gave up 4 bases and J gave up 4 bases; unmatched junction bases: 6.

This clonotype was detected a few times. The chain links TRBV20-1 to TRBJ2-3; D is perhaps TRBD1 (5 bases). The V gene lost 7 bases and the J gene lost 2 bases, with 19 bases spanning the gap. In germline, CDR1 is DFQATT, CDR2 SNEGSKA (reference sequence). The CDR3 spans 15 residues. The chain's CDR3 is CSGPGPGHHTDTQYF. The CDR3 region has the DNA TGCAGTGGCCCAGGTCCCGGACACCACACAGATACGCAGTATTTT.

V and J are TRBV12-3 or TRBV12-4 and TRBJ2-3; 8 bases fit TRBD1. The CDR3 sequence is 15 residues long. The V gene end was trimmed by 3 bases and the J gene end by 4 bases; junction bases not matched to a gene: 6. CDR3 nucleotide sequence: TGTGCCAGCAGTTTCATTCAGGGGGCCTCAGATACGCAGTATTTT. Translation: CASSFIQGASDTQYF.

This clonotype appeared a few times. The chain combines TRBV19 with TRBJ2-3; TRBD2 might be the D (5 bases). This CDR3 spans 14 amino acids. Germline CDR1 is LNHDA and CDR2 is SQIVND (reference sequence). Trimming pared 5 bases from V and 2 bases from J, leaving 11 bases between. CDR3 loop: CASSLRGYTDTQYF. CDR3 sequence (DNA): TGTGCCAGTAGTCTTAGAGGGTACACAGATACGCAGTATTTT.

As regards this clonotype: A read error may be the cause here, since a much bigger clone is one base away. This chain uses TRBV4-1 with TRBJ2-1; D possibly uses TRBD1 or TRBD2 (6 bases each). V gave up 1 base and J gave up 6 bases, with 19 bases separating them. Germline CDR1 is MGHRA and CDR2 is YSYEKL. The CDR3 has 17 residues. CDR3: CASSQGGGLKIPNEQFF. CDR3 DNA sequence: TGCGCCAGCAGCCAAGGAGGGGGGCTGAAGATTCCCAATGAGCAGTTCTTC.

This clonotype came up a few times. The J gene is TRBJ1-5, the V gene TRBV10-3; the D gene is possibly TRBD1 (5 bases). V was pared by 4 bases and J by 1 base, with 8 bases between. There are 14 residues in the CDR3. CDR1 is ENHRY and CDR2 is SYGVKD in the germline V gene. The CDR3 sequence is CAISGEGSNQPQHF. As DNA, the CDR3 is TGTGCCATCAGTGGAGAGGGGAGCAATCAGCCCCAGCATTTT.

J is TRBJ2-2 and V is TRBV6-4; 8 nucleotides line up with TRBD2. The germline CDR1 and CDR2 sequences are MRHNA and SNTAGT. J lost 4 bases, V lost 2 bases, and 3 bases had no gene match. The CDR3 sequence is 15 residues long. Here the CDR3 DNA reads TGTGCCAGCAGTGACGACGGGGGGGGCACCGGGGAGCTGTTTTTT. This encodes CASSDDGGGTGELFF.

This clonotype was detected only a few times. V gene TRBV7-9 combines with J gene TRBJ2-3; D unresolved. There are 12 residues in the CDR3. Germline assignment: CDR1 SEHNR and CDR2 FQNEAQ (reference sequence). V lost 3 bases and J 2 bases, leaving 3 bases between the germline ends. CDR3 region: CASSFYTDTQYF. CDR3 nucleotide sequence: TGTGCCAGCAGCTTTTACACAGATACGCAGTATTTT.

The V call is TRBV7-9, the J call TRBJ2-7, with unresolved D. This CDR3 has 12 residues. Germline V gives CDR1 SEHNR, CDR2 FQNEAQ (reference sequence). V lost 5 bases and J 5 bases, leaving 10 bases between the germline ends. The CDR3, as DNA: TGTGCCAGCAGCCCAATGTACGACGAGCAGTACTTC. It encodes CASSPMYDEQYF.

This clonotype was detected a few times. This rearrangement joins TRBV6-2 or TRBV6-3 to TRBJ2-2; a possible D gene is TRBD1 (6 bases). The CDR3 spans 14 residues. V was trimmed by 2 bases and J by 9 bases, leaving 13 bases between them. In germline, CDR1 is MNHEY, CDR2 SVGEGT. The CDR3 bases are TGTGCCAGCAGTTACACACAGGGTACTAGGGAGCTGTTTTTT. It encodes CASSYTQGTRELFF.

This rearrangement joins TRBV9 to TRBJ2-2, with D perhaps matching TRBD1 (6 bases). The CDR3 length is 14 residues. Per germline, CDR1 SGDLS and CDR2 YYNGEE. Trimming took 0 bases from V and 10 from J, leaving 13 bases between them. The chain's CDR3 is CASSVARGREELFF. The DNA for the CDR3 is TGTGCCAGCAGCGTAGCCAGGGGACGTGAGGAGCTGTTTTTT.

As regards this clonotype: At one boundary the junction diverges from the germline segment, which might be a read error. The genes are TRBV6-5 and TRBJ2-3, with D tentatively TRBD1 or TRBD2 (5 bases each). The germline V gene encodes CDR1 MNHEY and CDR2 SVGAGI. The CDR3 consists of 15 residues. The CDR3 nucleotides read TGTGCCAGCAGTTACGGGGGACGGAGCACTGATACGCAGTATTTT. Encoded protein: CASSYGGRSTDTQYF.

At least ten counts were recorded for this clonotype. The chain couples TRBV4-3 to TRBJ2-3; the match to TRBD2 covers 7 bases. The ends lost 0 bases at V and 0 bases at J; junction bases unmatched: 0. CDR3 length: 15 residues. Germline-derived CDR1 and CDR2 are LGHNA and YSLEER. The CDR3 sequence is CASSQEGGSTDTQYF. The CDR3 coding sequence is TGCGCCAGCAGCCAAGAGGGGGGGAGCACAGATACGCAGTATTTT.

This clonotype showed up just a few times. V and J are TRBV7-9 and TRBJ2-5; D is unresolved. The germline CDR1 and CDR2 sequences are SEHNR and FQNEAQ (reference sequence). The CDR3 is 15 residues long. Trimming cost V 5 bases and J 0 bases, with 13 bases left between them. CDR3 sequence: CASSPPVGYQETQYF. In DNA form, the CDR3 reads TGTGCCAGCAGCCCCCCTGTGGGGTACCAAGAGACCCAGTACTTC.

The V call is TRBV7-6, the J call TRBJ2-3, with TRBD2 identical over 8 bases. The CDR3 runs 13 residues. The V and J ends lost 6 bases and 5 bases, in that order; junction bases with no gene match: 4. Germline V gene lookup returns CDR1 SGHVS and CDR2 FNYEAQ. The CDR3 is CASRLGGVDTQYF. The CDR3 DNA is TGTGCCAGCAGACTCGGGGGGGTAGATACGCAGTATTTT.